This T cell receptor (beta chain) was identified in a study of shared clonotypes between healthy human individuals. Trimming removed 1 base at V and 5 bases at J, with 6 bases between. The CDR3 totals 13 residues. Per the germline V gene, CDR1 is SEHNR and CDR2 is FQNEAQ (reference sequence). The table lists this clone with a count of one. Other nucleotide sequences in the sample specify the same CDR3. Unsorted PBMC DNA was run through sequencing on ten immunoSEQ deep assay plates. TCRdb keeps only in-frame clones here, not all; method: immunoSEQ multiplex PCR. Of around 510,000 clones in the sample, roughly four fifths were seen once. Genomic DNA of unsorted samples came from 85 million to 95 million PBMCs.

What was sequenced was PBMCs. The sequence was collected from a woman aged 40 to 50 in good health. Some clones in this sample may be carry-over from other donors' samples. The rearrangement joins TRBV7-9 to TRBJ2-1, with D hard to call. CDR3 sequence reads: CASSLGQNNEQFF. In DNA form, the CDR3 reads TGTGCCAGCAGCTTAGGGCAGAACAATGAGCAGTTCTTC.